These 14 T cell receptor beta chains were sequenced from one sample in a study of T-cell reconstitution after alpha-beta-depleted transplantation in children. Unique molecular identifiers were used in preparing the TCRbeta library. Via MiXCR, TCRdb re-called the PCR reads, giving one row per CDR3 protein. The table includes just under 550,000 distinct CDR3 sequences, around 18% detected once. This sample comprised PBMCs from the stem cell graft donor, obtained from the stem cell graft. These TCRs come from a human donor who donated a stem cell graft to a child with acute lymphoblastic leukemia.

This clonotype was seen only a few times. This rearrangement joins TRBV27 to TRBJ2-7, with 8 bases lining up with TRBD1. The ends lost 8 bases at V and 3 bases at J; junction bases unmatched: 9. Germline assignment: CDR1 MNHEY and CDR2 SMNVEV (reference sequence). This CDR3 comprises 14 residues. CDR3 DNA sequence: TGTGCCAGCCAGCCGTGGACAGGGCTCTACGAGCAGTACTTC. Translation gives CASQPWTGLYEQYF.

This sequence joins TRBV2 and TRBJ2-3, with unresolved D. CDR3 length equals 11 residues. CDR1 is SNHLY and CDR2 is FYNNEI in the germline V gene. The V and J ends lost 4 bases and 11 bases respectively, with 10 bases between them. The DNA of the CDR3 is TGTGCCAGCAGTGGTGCGGACCTGCAGTATTTT. As protein: CASSGADLQYF.

This clonotype occurred a few times. The chain uses TRBV7-2 and TRBJ2-7, with TRBD2 matching 12 bases. Germline lookup yields CDR1 SGHTA and CDR2 FQGNSA. V lost 4 bases, J lost 5 bases, and 9 bases stayed unmatched. This CDR3 is built from 16 residues. The DNA for the CDR3 is TGTGCCAGCAGCTCCAGGACTAGCGGGACTCGGAACGAGCAGTACTTC. Its translation: CASSSRTSGTRNEQYF.

Worth noting for this clonotype: At one of its ends the junction is not consistent with the germline gene, which may arise from a read error. V and J are TRBV6-5 and TRBJ1-1; D not certain. Per the germline V gene, CDR1 is MNHEY and CDR2 is SVGAGI. This CDR3 is built from 14 residues. CDR3: CASSSETTNTDAFF. CDR3 in DNA: TGTGCCAGCAGTTCAGAGACAACGAACACTGACGCTTTCTTT.

This chain uses TRBV5-1 with TRBJ2-3, with no clear D. The germline V gene has CDR1 SGHRS and CDR2 YFSETQ. Trimming took off 6 bases at V and 5 bases at J, with 7 bases between the two ends. This CDR3 has 11 residues. The CDR3 here is CASNYRDTQYF. The DNA of the CDR3 is TGCGCCAGCAACTATCGAGATACGCAGTATTTT.

V gene TRBV14 combines with J gene TRBJ1-1; D uncertain. The CDR3 spans 16 residues. Germline values: CDR1 SGHDN, CDR2 FVKESK. V lost 5 bases to trimming and J lost 0 bases, with 16 bases between them. This CDR3 reads CASSEKGTVMNTEAFF. The DNA of the CDR3 is TGTGCCAGCAGCGAAAAGGGCACAGTTATGAACACTGAAGCTTTCTTT.

V gene TRBV6-1 combines with J gene TRBJ2-7, with 8 bases aligning to TRBD2. From germline, CDR1 is MNHNS and CDR2 SASEGT. The length of the CDR3 is 12 residues. CDR3 protein: CAIAGLGDEQYF. The CDR3, as DNA: TGTGCTATTGCGGGACTAGGAGACGAGCAGTACTTC.

This clonotype has only a few counts. One end of the junction does not line up with germline, which may come from a read error. V and J are TRBV12-3 or TRBV12-4 and TRBJ2-7; either TRBD1 or TRBD2 may fit D (5 bases each). This CDR3 has 14 amino acids. CDR3 loop: CASSAGDGYPPGDF. Written as DNA, the CDR3 is TGTGCCAGCAGCGCTGGGGACGGGTATCCTCCCGGGGACTTC.

The chain uses TRBV4-1 and TRBJ1-4; maybe TRBD1 (6 bases). Trimming shortened V by 1 base and J by 5 bases, and 14 bases separated the two germline ends. The CDR3 extends over 16 amino acids. Germline V gives CDR1 MGHRA, CDR2 YSYEKL. CDR3 bases: TGCGCCAGCAGCCAAGGGAGGGGGGGGCGGAATGAAAAACTGTTTTTT. Translation: CASSQGRGGRNEKLFF.

This chain connects TRBV29-1 to TRBJ2-7, with 7 bases identical to TRBD1. Germline V gene lookup returns CDR1 SQVTM and CDR2 ANQGSEA. After removal of 6 bases from V and 4 bases from J, the junction contained 6 bases not matched to a gene. There are 12 residues in the CDR3. The CDR3 region has the DNA TGCAGCGTGGGACAGACCCTTTACGAGCAGTACTTC. It specifies CSVGQTLYEQYF.

The genes are TRBV10-3 and TRBJ1-1, with 8 bases lining up with TRBD1. Trimming at V came to 0 bases and at J to 1 base, leaving 13 bases not matched to a gene. The CDR3 extends over 19 amino acids. The germline gives CDR1 ENHRY, CDR2 SYGVKD. In DNA, the CDR3 is TGTGCCATCAGTGAGTCGGACAGGGACATTGTACTAACGAACACTGAAGCTTTCTTT. Translating it yields CAISESDRDIVLTNTEAFF.

This clonotype was seen ten or more times. The rearrangement uses TRBV27 and TRBJ2-1; D may match TRBD1 or TRBD2 (5 bases each). V gave up 6 bases and J gave up 3 bases, with 9 bases separating them. This CDR3 is 13 amino acids long. Germline V gives CDR1 MNHEY, CDR2 SMNVEV (reference sequence). The DNA for the CDR3 is TGTGCCAGCAGCTTGGGGGTCTACAATGAGCAGTTCTTC. Residues: CASSLGVYNEQFF.

The chain is built from TRBV5-5 and TRBJ1-6; the D gene is possibly TRBD1 (5 bases). Trimming stripped 2 bases from V and 9 bases from J, with 18 bases between. The CDR3 runs to 16 residues. From germline, CDR1 is SGHKS and CDR2 YYEKEE (reference sequence). CDR3 loop: CASSLHRDRQSSPLHF. CDR3 bases: TGTGCCAGCAGCTTACACCGGGACCGGCAGAGTTCACCCCTCCACTTT.

The V and J genes are TRBV24-1 and TRBJ2-1; D may be TRBD1 (5 bases). This CDR3 region has 13 residues. CDR1 and CDR2 from the germline V gene are KGHDR and SFDVKD. V was pared by 5 bases and J by 12 bases, with 16 bases between. The CDR3 region has the DNA TGTGCCACCAGTGCACGGACAAACTCGGGGCAGTTCTTC. This sequence encodes CATSARTNSGQFF.